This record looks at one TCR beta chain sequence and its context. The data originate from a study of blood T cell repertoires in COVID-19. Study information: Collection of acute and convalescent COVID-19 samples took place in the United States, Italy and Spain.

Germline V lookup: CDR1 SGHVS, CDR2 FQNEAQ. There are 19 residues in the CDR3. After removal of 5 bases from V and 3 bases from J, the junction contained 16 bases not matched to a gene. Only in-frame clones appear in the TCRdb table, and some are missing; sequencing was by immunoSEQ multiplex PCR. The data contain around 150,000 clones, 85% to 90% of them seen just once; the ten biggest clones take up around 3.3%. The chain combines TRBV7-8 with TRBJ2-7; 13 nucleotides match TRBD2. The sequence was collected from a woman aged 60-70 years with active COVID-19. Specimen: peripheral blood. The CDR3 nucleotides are TGTGCCAGCAGCCCTAGGGGTGGAACTAGCGGGAGGGCCTTCTACGAGCAGTACTTC. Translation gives CASSPRGGTSGRAFYEQYF.